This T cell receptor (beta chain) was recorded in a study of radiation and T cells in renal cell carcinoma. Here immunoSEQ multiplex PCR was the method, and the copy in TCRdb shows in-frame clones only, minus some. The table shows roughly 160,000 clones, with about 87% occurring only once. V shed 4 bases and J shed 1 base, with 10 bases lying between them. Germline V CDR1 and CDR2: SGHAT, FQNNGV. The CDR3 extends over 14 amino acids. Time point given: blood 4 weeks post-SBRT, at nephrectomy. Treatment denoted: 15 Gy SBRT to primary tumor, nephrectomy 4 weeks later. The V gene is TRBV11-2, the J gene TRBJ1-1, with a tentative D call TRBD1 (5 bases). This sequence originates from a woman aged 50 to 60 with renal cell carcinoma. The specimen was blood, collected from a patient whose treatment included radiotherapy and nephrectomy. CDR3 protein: CASSSDRWNTEAFF. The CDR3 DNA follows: TGTGCCAGCAGCTCTGACAGATGGAACACTGAAGCTTTCTTT.